What follows are 20 T cell receptor beta chains derived from one specimen sequenced in a study of blood T cell repertoires in COVID-19 (dated by TCRdb to the early 2020s). Libraries came from the immunoSEQ multiplex PCR assay. Drawn from immuneACCESS, this table holds only the in-frame rearrangements with V and J called that TCRdb kept. Clones are partly lost; checked studies trace under half to an unresolved V gene and leave the rest unexplained. This sample has approximately 220,000 clones in its table, and approximately 86% of those were observed once. Jointly, the top ten make up around 4% of the sample. What was sequenced was PBMCs or T cells enriched from blood (not recorded which). The receptors come from a woman aged 40 to 50 with acute COVID-19.

This rearrangement joins TRBV3-1 (or the pseudogene TRBV3-2) to TRBJ2-1, with D maybe TRBD1 (6 bases). The V end lost 1 base, the J end lost 6 bases, and 7 bases lay between the germline ends. Germline V gene data show CDR1 as LGHDT and CDR2 as YNNKEL (reference sequence). There are 13 residues in the CDR3. CDR3 region: CASSQGTANEQFF. The CDR3 region has the DNA TGTGCCAGCAGCCAAGGGACAGCCAATGAGCAGTTCTTC.

This chain links TRBV7-8 with TRBJ2-5; maybe TRBD2 (6 bases). This CDR3 has 12 residues. The V and J ends lost 5 bases and 5 bases respectively, with 9 bases between them. CDR1 SGHVS and CDR2 FQNEAQ come from the germline V gene. CDR3 nucleotides: TGTGCCAGCAGCATGGCGGGGGAGACCCAGTACTTC. This translates into CASSMAGETQYF.

The rearrangement uses TRBV2 and TRBJ2-5, with 9 bases lining up with TRBD1. CDR3 length equals 14 residues. Germline values: CDR1 SNHLY, CDR2 FYNNEI. V was pared by 6 bases and J by 5 bases, with 7 bases of the junction left unmatched. The CDR3 reads CASSVQGARETQYF. CDR3 nucleotide sequence: TGTGCCAGCAGCGTACAGGGGGCGCGGGAGACCCAGTACTTC.

This chain connects TRBV18 to TRBJ2-7; TRBD2 agrees at 9 bases. This CDR3 is built from 16 residues. CDR1 and CDR2 (germline): KGHSH, LQKENI. J lost 5 bases, V lost 7 bases, and 15 bases had no gene match. The CDR3, as DNA: TGTGCCAGCTGGACAGGCGGGAGGGGATTAGAAGACGAGCAGTACTTC. It encodes CASWTGGRGLEDEQYF.

The chain employs TRBV6-2 or TRBV6-3 and TRBJ2-2; 7 bases align to TRBD1. V gave up 5 bases and J gave up 5 bases; unmatched junction bases: 11. The CDR3 has 16 residues. Germline CDR1 MNHEY, CDR2 SVGEGT. CDR3 in DNA: TGTGCCAGCAGTACCCAGACAGGGTGGCGAACCGGGGAGCTGTTTTTT. It translates to CASSTQTGWRTGELFF.

The chain joins TRBV7-6 to TRBJ2-7; D perhaps matches TRBD1 (5 bases). Trimming cost V 4 bases and J 2 bases, with 9 bases left between them. The CDR3 runs to 13 residues. The germline V gene encodes CDR1 SGHVS and CDR2 FNYEAQ. The CDR3 region has the DNA TGTGCCAGCAGCTCCAGGGCCCCCTACGAGCAGTACTTC. Amino acids: CASSSRAPYEQYF.

This clone came up once. The V gene is TRBV24-1, the J gene TRBJ2-2; TRBD1 agrees at 7 bases. This CDR3 has 15 amino acids. Germline CDR1 KGHDR, CDR2 SFDVKD. The V and J ends lost 4 bases and 6 bases, in that order; junction bases with no gene match: 7. CDR3 amino acids: CATSEQGKSAGELFF. CDR3 nucleotide sequence: TGTGCCACCAGTGAACAGGGGAAGTCCGCCGGGGAGCTGTTTTTT.

V gene TRBV7-2 combines with J gene TRBJ2-2; 8 nucleotides align to TRBD1. Per germline, CDR1 SGHTA and CDR2 FQGNSA. CDR3 length: 15 amino acids. Trimming took 4 bases from V and 6 from J; bases not matched to a gene: 7. The CDR3 here is CASSSRQGSAGELFF. The DNA of the CDR3 is TGTGCCAGCAGCTCCAGACAGGGGTCGGCCGGGGAGCTGTTTTTT.

V gene TRBV7-3 combines with J gene TRBJ1-1; TRBD1 matches 10 bases. CDR3 length: 15 residues. Germline values: CDR1 SGHTA, CDR2 FQGTGA. J lost 0 bases, V lost 5 bases, and 3 bases had no gene match. The CDR3 sequence: CASSADRGLNTEAFF. The CDR3 nucleotides read TGTGCCAGCAGCGCCGACAGGGGGCTGAACACTGAAGCTTTCTTT. Combining the CDR3 with reference TRBV7-3 and TRBJ1-1 gives the whole variable domain GAGVSQTPSNKVTEKGKYVELRCDPISGHTALYWYRQSLGQGPEFLIYFQGTGAADDSGLPNDRFFAVRPEGSVSTLKIQRTERGDSAVYLCASSADRGLNTEAFFGQGTRLTVV.

This clone was observed once. The chain recombines TRBV27 with TRBJ1-5; no firm D call. Trimming removed 2 bases at V and 9 bases at J, with 17 bases between. CDR1 and CDR2 (germline): MNHEY, SMNVEV (reference sequence). CDR3 size: 15 residues. The CDR3 loop reads CASSLEAHVRGPQHF. The CDR3 bases are TGTGCCAGCAGTTTAGAGGCACACGTCCGTGGGCCCCAGCATTTT.

The genes are TRBV19 and TRBJ1-5; a possible D gene is TRBD1 (6 bases). CDR1 and CDR2 (germline): LNHDA, SQIVND (reference sequence). The V end was cut by 7 bases, the J end by 1 base, with 11 bases between. This CDR3 has 14 residues. The CDR3 DNA reads as TGTGCCAGTAACCTAGGGGGAAGCAATCAGCCCCAGCATTTT. Its protein product is CASNLGGSNQPQHF.

The chain is built from TRBV5-6 and TRBJ2-5, with D perhaps matching TRBD2 (6 bases). Trimming stripped 4 bases from V and 4 bases from J, with 17 bases between. The CDR3 has 15 amino acids. Germline CDR1 and CDR2: SGHDT and YYEEEE. DNA of the CDR3: TGTGCCAGCAGCAACCGGGAGCCCGGAGGAGAGACCCAGTACTTC. Its translation: CASSNREPGGETQYF.

The rearrangement links TRBV6-5 to TRBJ1-4; D uncertain. The CDR3 is 15 amino acids. Trimming stripped 4 bases from V and 3 bases from J, with 12 bases between. Germline V gene lookup returns CDR1 MNHEY and CDR2 SVGAGI. CDR3 nucleotides: TGTGCCAGCAGTTTCGGGCGGGGAGCTAATGAAAAACTGTTTTTT. It translates to CASSFGRGANEKLFF.

V and J are TRBV5-1 and TRBJ1-1, with 7 bases that match TRBD1. This CDR3 region has 12 residues. Losses at the gene ends were 4 bases for V and 6 bases for J; bases not matched to a gene: 3. The V gene's germline CDR1 is SGHRS and CDR2 YFSETQ. The CDR3 spells CASSRQGAEAFF. As DNA, the CDR3 is TGCGCCAGCAGCCGACAGGGCGCTGAAGCTTTCTTT. The complete variable domain, with remaining parts taken from reference TRBV5-1 and TRBJ1-1, reads KAGVTQTPRYLIKTRGQQVTLSCSPISGHRSVSWYQQTPGQGLQFLFEYFSETQRNKGNFPGRFSGRQFSNSRSEMNVSTLELGDSALYLCASSRQGAEAFFGQGTRLTVV.

The genes are TRBV27 and TRBJ2-5, with 10 bases aligning to TRBD2. J was trimmed by 7 bases and V by 5 bases; bases with no gene match: 19. The CDR3 loop spans 18 amino acids. CDR1 MNHEY and CDR2 SMNVEV come from the germline V gene (reference sequence). In DNA, the CDR3 is TGTGCCAGCAGTGGAGGTCGGGCACTAGCGGGACAAAGCGGGACCCAGTACTTC. It is translated as CASSGGRALAGQSGTQYF.

The rearrangement uses TRBV2 and TRBJ1-2, with 7 nucleotides matching TRBD1. In germline, CDR1 is SNHLY, CDR2 FYNNEI. There are 13 residues in the CDR3. Trimming cost V 6 bases and J 2 bases; bases outside gene matches: 3. The CDR3 region has the DNA TGTGCCAGCAGCCCACAGGGGAACTATGGCTACACCTTC. This sequence encodes CASSPQGNYGYTF.

The CDR3 sequence is CASSSPTGGKNTEAFF. For the CDR3, the DNA is TGTGCCAGCAGTTCCCCGACAGGGGGCAAGAACACTGAAGCTTTCTTT. This chain uses TRBV7-8 with TRBJ1-1, with 10 positions matching TRBD1. From germline, CDR1 is SGHVS and CDR2 FQNEAQ. The length of the CDR3 is 16 residues. The junction had 8 bases not matched to a gene; V was cut back by 6 bases and J by 1 base.

This chain uses TRBV20-1 with TRBJ2-1; TRBD2 agrees at 7 bases. CDR1 and CDR2 (germline): DFQATT, SNEGSKA (reference sequence). The V and J ends lost 3 bases and 3 bases, in that order; junction bases with no gene match: 11. The length of the CDR3 is 16 residues. This CDR3 reads CSASTFYREDYNEQFF. CDR3 nucleotides: TGCAGTGCTAGTACCTTTTATCGGGAGGACTACAATGAGCAGTTCTTC.

The chain employs TRBV9 and TRBJ2-2; 7 bases agree with TRBD1. This CDR3 has 15 amino acids. The J segment lost 7 bases and the V segment lost 2 bases, leaving 8 bases of the junction unmatched. Germline assignment: CDR1 SGDLS and CDR2 YYNGEE. CDR3 sequence reads: CASSVRQGGSGELFF. The CDR3 DNA follows: TGTGCCAGCAGCGTTCGACAGGGCGGCAGCGGGGAGCTGTTTTTT.

The table lists this clone with a count of one. The V call is TRBV7-2, the J call TRBJ2-1; 8 bases line up with TRBD1. V was clipped by 1 base and J by 8 bases; unmatched bases: 7. CDR3 length: 15 amino acids. Germline V lookup: CDR1 SGHTA, CDR2 FQGNSA. CDR3 nucleotides: TGTGCCAGCAGCTTAGATTGGACAGGGTTATATGAGCAGTTCTTC. Translated: CASSLDWTGLYEQFF.